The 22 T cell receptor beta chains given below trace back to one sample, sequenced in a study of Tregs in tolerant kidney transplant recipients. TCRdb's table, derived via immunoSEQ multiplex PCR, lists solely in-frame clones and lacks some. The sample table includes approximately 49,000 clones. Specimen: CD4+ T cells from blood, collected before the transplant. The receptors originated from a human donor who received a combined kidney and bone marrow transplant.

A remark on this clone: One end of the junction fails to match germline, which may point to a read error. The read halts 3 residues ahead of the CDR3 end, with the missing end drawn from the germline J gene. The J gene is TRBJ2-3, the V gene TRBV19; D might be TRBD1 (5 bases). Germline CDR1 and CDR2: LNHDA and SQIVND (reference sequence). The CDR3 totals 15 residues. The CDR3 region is CACSKGQGQSDTQYF. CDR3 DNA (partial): TGTGCCTGTAGTAAAGGTCAGGGCCAGTCAGATACG.

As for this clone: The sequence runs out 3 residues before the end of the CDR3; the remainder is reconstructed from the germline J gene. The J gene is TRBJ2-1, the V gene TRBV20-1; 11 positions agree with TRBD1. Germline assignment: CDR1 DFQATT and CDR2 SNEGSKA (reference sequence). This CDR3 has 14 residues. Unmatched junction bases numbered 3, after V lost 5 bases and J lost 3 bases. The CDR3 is CSALGQGDYNEQFF. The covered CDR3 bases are TGCAGTGCTTTGGGACAGGGGGACTACAATGAG.

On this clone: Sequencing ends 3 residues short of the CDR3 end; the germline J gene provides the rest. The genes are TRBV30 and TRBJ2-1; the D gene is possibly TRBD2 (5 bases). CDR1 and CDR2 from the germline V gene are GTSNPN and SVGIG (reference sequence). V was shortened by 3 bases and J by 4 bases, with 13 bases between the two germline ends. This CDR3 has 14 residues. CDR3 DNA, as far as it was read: TGTGCCTGGAGCGGCGATGGCGGGTACAATGAG. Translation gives CAWSGDGGYNE. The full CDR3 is CAWSGDGGYNEQFF.

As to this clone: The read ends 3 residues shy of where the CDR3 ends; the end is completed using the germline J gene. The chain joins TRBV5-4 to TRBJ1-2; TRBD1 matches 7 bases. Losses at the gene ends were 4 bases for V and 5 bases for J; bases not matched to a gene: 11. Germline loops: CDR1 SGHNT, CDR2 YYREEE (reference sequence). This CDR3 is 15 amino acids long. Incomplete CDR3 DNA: TGTGCCAGCAGCCGTCCCGGGACAGCCCTTTATGGC. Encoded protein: CASSRPGTALYG. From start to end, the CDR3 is CASSRPGTALYGYTF.

The part of the CDR3 DNA that was read is TGCGCCAGCAGCTTGGGGGCGACAGGCGAG. Amino acid sequence: CASSLGATGE. The CDR3 as a whole reads CASSLGATGEQYF. The chain links TRBV5-1 to TRBJ2-7; the D gene is possibly TRBD1 (6 bases). Read coverage stops 3 residues before the CDR3 terminus; the germline J gene supplies the remainder. The V end lost 0 bases, the J end lost 6 bases, and 10 bases lay between the germline ends. The germline CDR1 and CDR2 sequences are SGHRS and YFSETQ. The CDR3 runs 13 residues.

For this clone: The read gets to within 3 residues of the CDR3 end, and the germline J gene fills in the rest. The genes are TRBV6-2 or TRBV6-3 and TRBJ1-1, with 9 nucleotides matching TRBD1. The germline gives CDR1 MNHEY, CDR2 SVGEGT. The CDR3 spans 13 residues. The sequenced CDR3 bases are TGTGCCAGCAGTTACTCGGACAGGGGAAGA. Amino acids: CASSYSDRGR. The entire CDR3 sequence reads CASSYSDRGRAFF.

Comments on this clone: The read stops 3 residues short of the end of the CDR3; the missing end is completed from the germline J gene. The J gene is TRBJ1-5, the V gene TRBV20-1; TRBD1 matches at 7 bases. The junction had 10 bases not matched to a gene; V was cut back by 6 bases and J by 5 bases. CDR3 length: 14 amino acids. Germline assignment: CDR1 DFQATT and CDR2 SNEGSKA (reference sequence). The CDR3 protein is CSASREGAYQPQHF. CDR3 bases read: TGCAGTGCCTCGAGGGAGGGGGCCTATCAGCCC.

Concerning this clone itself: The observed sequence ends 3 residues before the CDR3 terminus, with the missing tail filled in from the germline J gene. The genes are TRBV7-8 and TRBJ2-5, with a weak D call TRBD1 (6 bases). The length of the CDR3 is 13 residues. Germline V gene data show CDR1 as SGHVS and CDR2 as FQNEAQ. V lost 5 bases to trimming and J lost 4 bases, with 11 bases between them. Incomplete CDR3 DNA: TGTGCCAGCAGCGTTGACAGGACAGAGACC. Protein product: CASSVDRTET. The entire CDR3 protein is CASSVDRTETQYF.

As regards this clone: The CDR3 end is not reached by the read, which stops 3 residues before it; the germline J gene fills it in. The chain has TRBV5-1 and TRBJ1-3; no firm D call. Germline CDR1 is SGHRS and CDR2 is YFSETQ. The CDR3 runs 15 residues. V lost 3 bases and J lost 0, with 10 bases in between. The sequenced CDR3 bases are TGCGCCAGCAGCTCCGACGGGTACTCTGGAAACACC. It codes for CASSSDGYSGNT. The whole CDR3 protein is CASSSDGYSGNTIYF. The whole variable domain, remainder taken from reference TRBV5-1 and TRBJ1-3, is KAGVTQTPRYLIKTRGQQVTLSCSPISGHRSVSWYQQTPGQGLQFLFEYFSETQRNKGNFPGRFSGRQFSNSRSEMNVSTLELGDSALYLCASSSDGYSGNTIYFGEGSWLTVV.

This chain's CDR3 is CATSRDGPKNIQYF. The DNA read from the CDR3 is TGTGCCACCAGCAGAGATGGGCCCAAAAACATT. This chain connects TRBV15 to TRBJ2-4, with D unclear. Read sequence stops 3 residues before the CDR3 end, and the germline J gene provides the missing end. Germline-derived CDR1 and CDR2 are LNHNV and YYDKDF (reference sequence). The V end was cut by 0 bases, the J end by 2 bases, with 5 bases between. This CDR3 is 14 amino acids long.

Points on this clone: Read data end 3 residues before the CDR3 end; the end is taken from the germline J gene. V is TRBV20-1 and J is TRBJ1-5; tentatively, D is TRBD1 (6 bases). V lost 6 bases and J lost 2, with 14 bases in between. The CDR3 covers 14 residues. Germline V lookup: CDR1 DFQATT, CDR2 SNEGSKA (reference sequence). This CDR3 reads CSASRGGGNQPQHF. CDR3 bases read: TGCAGTGCCTCAAGGGGGGGTGGCAATCAGCCC.

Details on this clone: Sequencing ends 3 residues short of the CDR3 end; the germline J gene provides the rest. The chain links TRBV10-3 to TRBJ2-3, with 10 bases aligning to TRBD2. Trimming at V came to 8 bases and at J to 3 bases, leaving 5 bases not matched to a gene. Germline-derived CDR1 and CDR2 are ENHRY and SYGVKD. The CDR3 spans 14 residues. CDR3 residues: CAIAPGLATDTQYF. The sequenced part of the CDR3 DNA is TGTGCCATCGCGCCGGGACTAGCGACAGATACG.

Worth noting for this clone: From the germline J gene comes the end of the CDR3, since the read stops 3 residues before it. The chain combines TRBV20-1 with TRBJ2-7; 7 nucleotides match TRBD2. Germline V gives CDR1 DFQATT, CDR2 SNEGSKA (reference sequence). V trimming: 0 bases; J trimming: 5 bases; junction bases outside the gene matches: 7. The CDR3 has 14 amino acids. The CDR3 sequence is CSARDPSGVNEQYF. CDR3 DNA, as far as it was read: TGCAGTGCTAGAGATCCCAGCGGGGTAAACGAG.

CDR3 bases read: TGTGCCAGCAGCCCCCAGGCCAGGAACACTGAA. Translation gives CASSPQARNTE. The whole CDR3 sequence is CASSPQARNTEAFF. The V and J genes are TRBV7-6 and TRBJ1-1; D remains unclear. The read terminates 3 residues before the CDR3 end, so the remaining end is supplied by the germline J gene. CDR3 size: 14 residues. CDR1 SGHVS and CDR2 FNYEAQ come from the germline V gene. V lost 5 bases, J lost 1 base, and 11 bases lay in between.

Here the CDR3 reads CASSPPAGGGDTQYF. Partial CDR3 DNA: TGTGCCAGCTCACCACCTGCGGGAGGGGGAGATACG. This chain uses TRBV18 with TRBJ2-3; 9 nucleotides line up with TRBD2. The CDR3 end lies 3 residues beyond the end of the read and is filled in from the germline J gene. Germline values: CDR1 KGHSH, CDR2 LQKENI. The CDR3 consists of 15 residues. Trimming at V came to 0 bases and at J to 5 bases, leaving 3 bases not matched to a gene.

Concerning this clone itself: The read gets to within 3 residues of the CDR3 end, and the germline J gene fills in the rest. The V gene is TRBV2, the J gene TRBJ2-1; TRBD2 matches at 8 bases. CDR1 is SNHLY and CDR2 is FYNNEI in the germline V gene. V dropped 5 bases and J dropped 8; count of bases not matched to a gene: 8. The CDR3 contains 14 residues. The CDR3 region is CASSPGLGVDEQFF. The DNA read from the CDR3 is TGTGCCAGCAGTCCGGGACTAGGCGTAGATGAG.

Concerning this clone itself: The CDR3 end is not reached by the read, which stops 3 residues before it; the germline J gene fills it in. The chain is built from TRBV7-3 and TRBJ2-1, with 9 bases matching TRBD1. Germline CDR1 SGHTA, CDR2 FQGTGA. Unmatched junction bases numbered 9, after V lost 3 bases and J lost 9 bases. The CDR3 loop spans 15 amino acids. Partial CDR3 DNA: TGTGCCAGCAGCTTTAAACCGGGACAGGGTTTTGAG. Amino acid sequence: CASSFKPGQGFE. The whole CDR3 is CASSFKPGQGFEQFF. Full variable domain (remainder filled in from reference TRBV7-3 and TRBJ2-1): GAGVSQTPSNKVTEKGKYVELRCDPISGHTALYWYRQSLGQGPEFLIYFQGTGAADDSGLPNDRFFAVRPEGSVSTLKIQRTERGDSAVYLCASSFKPGQGFEQFFGPGTRLTVL.

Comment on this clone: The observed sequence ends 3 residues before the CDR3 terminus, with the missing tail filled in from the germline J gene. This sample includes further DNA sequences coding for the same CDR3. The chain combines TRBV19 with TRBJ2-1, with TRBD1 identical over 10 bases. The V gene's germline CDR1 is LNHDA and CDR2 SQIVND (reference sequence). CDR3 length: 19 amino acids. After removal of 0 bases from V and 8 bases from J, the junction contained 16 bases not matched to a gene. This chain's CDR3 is CASSIEGGDPGQGFYEQFF. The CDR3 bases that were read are TGTGCCAGTAGTATAGAGGGGGGGGACCCGGGACAGGGGTTCTATGAG.

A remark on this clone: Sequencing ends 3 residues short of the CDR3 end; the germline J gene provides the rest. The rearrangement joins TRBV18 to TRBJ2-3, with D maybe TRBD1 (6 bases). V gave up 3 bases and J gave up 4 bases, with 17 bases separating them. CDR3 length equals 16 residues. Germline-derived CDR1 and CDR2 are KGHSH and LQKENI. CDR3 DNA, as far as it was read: TGTGCCAGCTCACCCCAAGACCGAGGGGGAGCAGATACG. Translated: CASSPQDRGGADT. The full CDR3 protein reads CASSPQDRGGADTQYF.

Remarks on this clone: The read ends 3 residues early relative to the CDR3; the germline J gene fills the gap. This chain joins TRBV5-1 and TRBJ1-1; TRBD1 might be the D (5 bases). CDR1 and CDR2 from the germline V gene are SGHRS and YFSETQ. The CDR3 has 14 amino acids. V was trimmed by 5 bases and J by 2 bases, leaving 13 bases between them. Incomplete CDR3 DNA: TGCGCCAGCAGGTTAACGGGGGTTAACACTGAA. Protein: CASRLTGVNTE. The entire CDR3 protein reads CASRLTGVNTEAFF. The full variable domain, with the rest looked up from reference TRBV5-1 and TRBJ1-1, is KAGVTQTPRYLIKTRGQQVTLSCSPISGHRSVSWYQQTPGQGLQFLFEYFSETQRNKGNFPGRFSGRQFSNSRSEMNVSTLELGDSALYLCASRLTGVNTEAFFGQGTRLTVV.

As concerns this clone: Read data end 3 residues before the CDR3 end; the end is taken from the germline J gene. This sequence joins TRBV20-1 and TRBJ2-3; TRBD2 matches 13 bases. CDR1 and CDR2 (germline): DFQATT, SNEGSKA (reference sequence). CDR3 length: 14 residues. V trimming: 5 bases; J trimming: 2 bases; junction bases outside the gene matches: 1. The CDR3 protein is CSAGTSGITDTQYF. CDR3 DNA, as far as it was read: TGCAGTGCTGGGACTAGCGGGATCACAGATACG.

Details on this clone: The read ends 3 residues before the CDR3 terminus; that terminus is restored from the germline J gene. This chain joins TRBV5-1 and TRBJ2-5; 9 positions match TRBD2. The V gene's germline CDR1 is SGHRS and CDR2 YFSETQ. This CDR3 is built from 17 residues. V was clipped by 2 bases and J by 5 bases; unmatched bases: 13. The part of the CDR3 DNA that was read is TGCGCCAGCAGCTTTGGCGCTAGCGGGGATGGTTGGGAGACC. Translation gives CASSFGASGDGWET. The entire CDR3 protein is CASSFGASGDGWETQYF. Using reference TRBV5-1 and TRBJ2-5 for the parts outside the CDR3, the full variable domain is KAGVTQTPRYLIKTRGQQVTLSCSPISGHRSVSWYQQTPGQGLQFLFEYFSETQRNKGNFPGRFSGRQFSNSRSEMNVSTLELGDSALYLCASSFGASGDGWETQYFGPGTRLLVL.